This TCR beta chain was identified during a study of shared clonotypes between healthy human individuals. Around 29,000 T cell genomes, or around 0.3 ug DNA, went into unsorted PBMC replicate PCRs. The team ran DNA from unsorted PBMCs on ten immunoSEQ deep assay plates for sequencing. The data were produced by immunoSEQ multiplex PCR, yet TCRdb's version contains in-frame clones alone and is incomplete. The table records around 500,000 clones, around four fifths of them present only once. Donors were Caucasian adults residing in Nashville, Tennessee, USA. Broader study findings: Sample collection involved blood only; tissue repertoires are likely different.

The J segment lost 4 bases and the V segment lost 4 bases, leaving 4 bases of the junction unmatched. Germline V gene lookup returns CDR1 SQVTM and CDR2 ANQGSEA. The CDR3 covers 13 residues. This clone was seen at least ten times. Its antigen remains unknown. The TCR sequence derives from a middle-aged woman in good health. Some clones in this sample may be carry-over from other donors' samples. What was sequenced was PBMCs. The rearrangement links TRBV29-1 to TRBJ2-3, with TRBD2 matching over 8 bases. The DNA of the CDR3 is TGCAGCGTTGTGCGGCGGGGGGCAGATACGCAGTATTTT. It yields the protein CSVVRRGADTQYF.